This T cell receptor (beta chain) stems from a study of shared clonotypes between healthy human individuals. The ends were cut back, 5 bases at V and 1 base at J, with 14 bases in the middle. The CDR3 runs 15 residues. Germline loops: CDR1 KGHSH, CDR2 LQKENI. Using immunoSEQ multiplex PCR, the repertoire was profiled, and TCRdb retains in-frame clones only, with some absent. The table lists 650,000 to 750,000 clones, about two thirds of them singletons. The receptor was isolated from a woman in her thirties in good health. The chain uses TRBV18 and TRBJ1-1; D possibly corresponds to TRBD1 (5 bases). Input material: memory CD4+ T cells sorted from blood. Regarding subset: CD45RA-negative fraction. CDR3 sequence reads: CASSESLGENTEAFF. CDR3 nucleotide sequence: TGTGCCAGCTCAGAAAGCCTAGGGGAGAACACTGAAGCTTTCTTT.